Each of the 10 T cell receptor beta chains below was sequenced from the same sample in a study of identical twins. A single record per CDR3 protein comes from TCRdb applying MiXCR to the 5' RACE reads. The table has fewer than 550,000 distinct CDR3 sequences, roughly 15% seen once. The sample also formed part of further work on yellow fever vaccine responses in identical twins.

Sequenced sample: CD4+ T cells sorted from blood. These receptors were collected from a young woman in good health.

In its sample, this clonotype was seen a few times. The chain employs TRBV25-1 and TRBJ2-2; D is perhaps TRBD1 or TRBD2 (6 bases each). This CDR3 has 17 amino acids. Germline CDR1 is MGHDK and CDR2 is SYGVNS. The germline V and J ends were trimmed by 4 bases and 6 bases, with 21 bases remaining between them. This CDR3 reads CASSAPPGAVPAGELFF. CDR3 DNA sequence: TGTGCCAGCAGTGCCCCTCCGGGGGCCGTCCCCGCCGGGGAGCTGTTTTTT.

The V gene is TRBV6-1, the J gene TRBJ2-2; maybe TRBD2 (5 bases). Germline loops: CDR1 MNHNS, CDR2 SASEGT. The CDR3 is 15 amino acids. Trimming cost V 5 bases and J 0 bases, with 10 bases left between them. In DNA, the CDR3 is TGTGCCAGCAGTATGGGGAGCGCGAACACCGGGGAGCTGTTTTTT. Encoded protein: CASSMGSANTGELFF.

In this sample, this clonotype turned up a few times. The V gene is TRBV12-3 or TRBV12-4, the J gene TRBJ2-3; D not certain. Trimming stripped 6 bases from V and 0 bases from J, with 10 bases between. The CDR3 consists of 14 residues. CDR3 in DNA: TGTGCCAGCAGCCCTCGTAGGAGCACAGATACGCAGTATTTT. Protein product: CASSPRRSTDTQYF.

This clonotype occurred a few times. This chain joins TRBV5-1 and TRBJ1-1; perhaps TRBD1 as D (6 bases). Germline V gene sequence: CDR1 SGHRS, CDR2 YFSETQ. V lost 8 bases to trimming and J lost 0 bases, with 17 bases between them. The CDR3 runs to 15 residues. CDR3 DNA sequence: TGCGCCAGTAGTATTTTCGGACAGATGAACACTGAAGCTTTCTTT. It translates to CASSIFGQMNTEAFF.

This clonotype was seen only a few times. This rearrangement joins TRBV12-3 or TRBV12-4 to TRBJ2-7; 8 bases align to TRBD2. CDR3 length: 16 residues. The V and J ends lost 6 bases and 0 bases, in that order; junction bases with no gene match: 10. CDR3 in amino acids: CASRSGGGRSSYEQYF. Written as DNA, the CDR3 is TGTGCCAGCAGATCCGGCGGGGGGCGAAGCTCCTACGAGCAGTACTTC.

The table lists this clonotype with a few counts. The rearrangement joins TRBV10-3 to TRBJ1-3; no definite D call. The CDR3 extends over 13 amino acids. Germline values: CDR1 ENHRY, CDR2 SYGVKD. Trimming took off 3 bases at V and 4 bases at J, with 7 bases between the two ends. Here the CDR3 reads CAISEQKGNTIYF. CDR3 DNA sequence: TGTGCCATCAGTGAACAGAAGGGAAACACCATATATTTT.

The rearrangement joins TRBV5-5 to TRBJ2-1; 13 bases align to TRBD2. The CDR3 contains 18 residues. The germline gives CDR1 SGHKS, CDR2 YYEKEE (reference sequence). With V trimmed by 4 bases and J by 9 bases, 16 bases remained unmatched. CDR3 amino acids: CASSTLLAGGSKVVEQFF. CDR3 nucleotides: TGTGCCAGCAGCACCCTACTAGCGGGAGGGTCCAAAGTTGTTGAGCAGTTCTTC.

This clonotype was detected many times. The V and J genes are TRBV3-1 and TRBJ2-7; TRBD2 matches 8 bases. The ends lost 2 bases at V and 0 bases at J; junction bases unmatched: 6. The germline CDR1 and CDR2 sequences are LGHDT and YNNKEL (reference sequence). The CDR3 is made up of 16 amino acids. The CDR3 DNA reads as TGTGCCAGCAGCCAAAATCCTAGCGGGCACTCCTACGAGCAGTACTTC. This encodes CASSQNPSGHSYEQYF.

The rearrangement joins TRBV20-1 to TRBJ2-2; D is unclear. Trimming pared 1 base from V and 0 bases from J, leaving 9 bases between. This CDR3 has 15 amino acids. CDR1 and CDR2 from the germline V gene are DFQATT and SNEGSKA (reference sequence). The CDR3 region has the DNA TGCAGTGCTAGAGCTGCGGTAGCGAACACCGGGGAGCTGTTTTTT. It is translated as CSARAAVANTGELFF.

V usage is TRBV11-2 and J usage is TRBJ2-4; D is perhaps TRBD1 (5 bases). Trimming removed 5 bases from V and 0 bases from J, with 14 bases in between. Per germline, CDR1 SGHAT and CDR2 FQNNGV. The CDR3 has 16 amino acids. CDR3 in amino acids: CASSPDSPLAKNIQYF. CDR3 in DNA: TGTGCCAGCAGCCCAGACAGCCCTTTAGCCAAAAACATTCAGTACTTC.